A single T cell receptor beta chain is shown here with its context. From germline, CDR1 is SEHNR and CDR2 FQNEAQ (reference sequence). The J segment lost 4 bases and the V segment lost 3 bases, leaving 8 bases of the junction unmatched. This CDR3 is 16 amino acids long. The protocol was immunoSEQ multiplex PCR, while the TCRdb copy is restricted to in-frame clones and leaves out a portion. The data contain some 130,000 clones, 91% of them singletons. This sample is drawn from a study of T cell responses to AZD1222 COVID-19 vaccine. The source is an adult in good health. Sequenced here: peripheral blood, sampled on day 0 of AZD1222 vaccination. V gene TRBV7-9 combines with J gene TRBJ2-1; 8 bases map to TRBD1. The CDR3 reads CASSFGGTGLYNEQFF. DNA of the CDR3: TGTGCCAGCAGCTTCGGTGGGACAGGTCTATACAATGAGCAGTTCTTC.